This T cell receptor beta chain was sequenced for a study of blood T cell repertoires in COVID-19. Study-wide background: The United States, Italy and Spain provided the acute and convalescent COVID-19 samples. T cells, B-cell-depleted T cells, or PBMCs provided the cDNA or gDNA that served as material.

Germline V CDR1 and CDR2: MGHDK, SYGVNS. Trimming removed 2 bases at V and 9 bases at J, with 11 bases between. The CDR3 has 13 amino acids. Original data processing: Reference gene primers were amplified, and this amplification served to estimate nucleated cell counts. Assay: immunoSEQ multiplex PCR; the TCRdb copy retains only in-frame clones and omits some. The DNA was the basis for D and trimming; V, J and clone size are from that table. The data hold fewer than 200,000 clones, with approximately 86% observed a single time. The sample comprised peripheral blood. The chain has TRBV25-1 and TRBJ2-1; possible D gene TRBD1, 5 bases. This receptor was obtained from a man over 45 with active or convalescent COVID-19. CDR3 nucleotides: TGTGCCAGCAGTGAACCAGGGAAGACTGAGCAGTTCTTC. This sequence encodes CASSEPGKTEQFF.